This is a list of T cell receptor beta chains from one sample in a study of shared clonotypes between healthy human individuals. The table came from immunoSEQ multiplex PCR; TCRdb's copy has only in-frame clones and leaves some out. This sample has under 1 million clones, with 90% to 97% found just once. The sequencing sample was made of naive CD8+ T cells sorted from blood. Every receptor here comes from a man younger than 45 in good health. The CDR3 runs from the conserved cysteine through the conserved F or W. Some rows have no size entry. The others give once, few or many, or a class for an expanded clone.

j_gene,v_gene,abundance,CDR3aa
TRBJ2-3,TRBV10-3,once,CAISEGASSTDTQYF
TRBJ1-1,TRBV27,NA,CASSLQGNTEAFF
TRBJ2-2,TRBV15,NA,CATSRDQGVHNQGTGELFF
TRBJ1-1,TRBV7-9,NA,CASSSQPGLVPEAFF
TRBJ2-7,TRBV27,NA,CASSLGTVGYEQYF
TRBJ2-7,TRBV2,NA,CASRSSLAVYEQYF
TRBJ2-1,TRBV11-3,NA,CASSPVAGSSYNEQFF
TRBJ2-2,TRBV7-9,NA,CASSHRQESLETGELFF
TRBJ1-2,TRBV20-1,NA,CSAWTGSGYTF
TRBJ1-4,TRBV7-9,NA,CASSPGEGQGREKLFF
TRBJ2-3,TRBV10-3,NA,CAIKTQVAGPSTDTQYF
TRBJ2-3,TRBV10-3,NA,CAISEGAATDTQYF
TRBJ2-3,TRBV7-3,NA,CASSPTSTDTQYF
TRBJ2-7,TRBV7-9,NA,CASSPRGQGLYEQYF
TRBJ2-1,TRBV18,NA,CASSGNDNEQFF
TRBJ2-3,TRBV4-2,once,CASSQTAGGGTDTQYF
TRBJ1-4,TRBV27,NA,CASSPTGGGSNEKLFF
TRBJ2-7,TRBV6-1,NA,CASRNGTGTLREQYF
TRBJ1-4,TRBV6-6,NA,CASTGRDYGDEKLFF
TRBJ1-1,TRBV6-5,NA,CASRNYREGDTEAFF
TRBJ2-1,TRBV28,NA,CASSLFLPSGEEAYNEQFF
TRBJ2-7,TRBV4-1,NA,CASSQESAASGLGSYEQYF
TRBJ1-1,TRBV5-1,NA,CASSLYSGNTEAFF
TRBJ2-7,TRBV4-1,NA,CASSQVYGGEQYF
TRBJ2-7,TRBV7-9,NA,CASSFTPYEQYF
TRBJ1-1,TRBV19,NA,CASSPTGGWDTEAFF
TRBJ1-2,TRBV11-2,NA,CASSLHPTGQGVQGYTF
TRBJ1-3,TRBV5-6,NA,CASSRGNTIYF
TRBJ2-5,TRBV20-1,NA,CSATRETQYF
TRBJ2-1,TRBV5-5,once,CASSFSRGGNEQFF
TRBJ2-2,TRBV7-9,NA,CARPTDKDGNTGELFF
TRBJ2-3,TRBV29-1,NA,CSGGGASTDTQYF
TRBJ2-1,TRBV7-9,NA,CASSLVLGLAGVEQFF
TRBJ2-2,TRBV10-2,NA,CASSGGSGGDTGELFF
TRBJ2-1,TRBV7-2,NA,CASSFPSDSSSYNEQFF
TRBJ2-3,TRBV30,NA,CAWVQGVLRYATDTQYF
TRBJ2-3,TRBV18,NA,CASSPPGTGTDTQYF
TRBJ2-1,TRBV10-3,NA,CAISDGYAPNEQFF
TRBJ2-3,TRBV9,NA,CASSEWGTSADTQYF
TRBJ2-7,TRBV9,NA,CASSVSGRSYEQYF
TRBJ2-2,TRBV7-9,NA,CASRPGRDTGELFF
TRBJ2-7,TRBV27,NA,CASSPASPYEQYF
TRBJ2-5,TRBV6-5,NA,CASRIAGWETQYF
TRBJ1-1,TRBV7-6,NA,CASSPSAGMNTEAFF
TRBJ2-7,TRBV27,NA,CASSPRDRVVSYEQYF
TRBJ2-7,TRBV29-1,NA,CSVIRFSGNEQYF
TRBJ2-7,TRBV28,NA,CASSLGTGLAGVYEQYF
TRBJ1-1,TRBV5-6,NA,CASSAGGGTEAFF
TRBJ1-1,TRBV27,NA,CASSLGGGGFVRSTEAFF
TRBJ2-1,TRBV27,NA,CASSLSGTNEQFF
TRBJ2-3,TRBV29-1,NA,CSVEDRTRTTSTDTQYF
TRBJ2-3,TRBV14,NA,CASSPVQSTDTQYF
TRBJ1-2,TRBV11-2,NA,CASSLNGFSYGYTF
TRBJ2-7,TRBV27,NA,CASSLPGGTYEQYF
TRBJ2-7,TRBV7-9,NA,CASSFAALGDSATYEQYF
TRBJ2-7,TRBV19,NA,CASSMKIAGVYEQYF
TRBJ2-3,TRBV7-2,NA,CASSLAYGGVGSDTQYF
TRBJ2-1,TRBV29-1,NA,CSALWSVSPQDEQFF